A single sample gave rise to the 2 T cell receptor beta chains below, sequenced in a study of a mutant IDH1 vaccine in newly diagnosed glioma. TCRdb's copy holds only in-frame clones and misses some; the assay was immunoSEQ multiplex PCR. The table lists around 100,000 clones, approximately 80% of them singletons. The time point is: baseline, week 1 (first vaccination visit). Specified treatment: pre-vaccination baseline after standard-of-care therapy. The sample consisted of PBMCs, taken from a glioma patient treated with radiotherapy, temozolomide or both. These receptors all stem from a man between 35 and 55 years old with glioma. Some clones in this sample may be carry-over from other donors' samples.

The rearrangement uses TRBV19 and TRBJ1-2; no firm D call. Looked up from germline, CDR1 is LNHDA and CDR2 is SQIVND (reference sequence). Trimming took 5 bases from V and 8 from J, leaving 21 bases between them. The CDR3 length is 15 residues. The CDR3 DNA sequence: TGTGCCAGTAGTGCAGAAGCAGGCGTCCTTGTGGGCTACACCTTC. Translated: CASSAEAGVLVGYTF. Using reference TRBV19 and TRBJ1-2 for the parts outside the CDR3, the full variable domain is DGGITQSPKYLFRKEGQNVTLSCEQNLNHDAMYWYRQDPGQGLRLIYYSQIVNDFQKGDIAEGYSVSREKKESFPLTVTSAQKNPTAFYLCASSAEAGVLVGYTFGSGTRLTVV.

The genes are TRBV10-1 and TRBJ1-1; D is undetermined. The CDR3 covers 14 residues. CDR1 is WNHNN, CDR2 SYGVQD, per germline (reference sequence). Trimming took 7 bases from V and 0 from J, leaving 12 bases between them. The CDR3 is CASTADGLNTEAFF. The CDR3 nucleotides are TGCGCCAGCACCGCAGACGGATTGAACACTGAAGCTTTCTTT.